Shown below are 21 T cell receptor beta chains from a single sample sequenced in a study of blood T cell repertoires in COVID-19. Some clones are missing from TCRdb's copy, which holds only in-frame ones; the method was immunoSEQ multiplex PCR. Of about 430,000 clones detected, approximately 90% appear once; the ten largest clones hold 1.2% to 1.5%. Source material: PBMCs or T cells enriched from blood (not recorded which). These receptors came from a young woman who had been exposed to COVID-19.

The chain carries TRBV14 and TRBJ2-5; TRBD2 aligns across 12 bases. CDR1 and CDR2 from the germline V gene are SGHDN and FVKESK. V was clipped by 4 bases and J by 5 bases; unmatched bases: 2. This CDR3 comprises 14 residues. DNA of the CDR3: TGTGCCAGCAGCCCTCTAGCGGGGGGGGAGACCCAGTACTTC. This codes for CASSPLAGGETQYF.

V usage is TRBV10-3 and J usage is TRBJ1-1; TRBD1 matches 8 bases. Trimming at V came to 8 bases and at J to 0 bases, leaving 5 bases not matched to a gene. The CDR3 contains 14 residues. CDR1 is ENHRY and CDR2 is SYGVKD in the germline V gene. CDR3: CAIGTGNMNTEAFF. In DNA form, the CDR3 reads TGTGCCATCGGGACAGGCAACATGAACACTGAAGCTTTCTTT.

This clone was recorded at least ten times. The CDR3 sequence is CASSLETDNYGYTF. CDR3 DNA: TGTGCCAGCAGCCTAGAAACAGATAACTATGGCTACACCTTC. The V call is TRBV7-9, the J call TRBJ1-2; D is unresolved. The CDR3 length is 14 residues. V dropped 5 bases and J dropped 1 base, with 11 bases sitting between them. Germline V gene sequence: CDR1 SEHNR, CDR2 FQNEAQ (reference sequence).

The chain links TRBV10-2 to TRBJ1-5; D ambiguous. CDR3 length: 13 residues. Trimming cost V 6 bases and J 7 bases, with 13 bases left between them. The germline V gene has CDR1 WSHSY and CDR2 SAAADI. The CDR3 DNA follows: TGCGCCAGCAGCCATGACTTATTCCAGCCCCAGCATTTT. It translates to CASSHDLFQPQHF.

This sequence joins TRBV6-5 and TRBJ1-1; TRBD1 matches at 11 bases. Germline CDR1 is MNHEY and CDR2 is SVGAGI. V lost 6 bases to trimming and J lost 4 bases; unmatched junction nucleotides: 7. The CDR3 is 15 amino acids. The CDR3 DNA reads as TGTGCCAGCAGAGTGGGGACAGGGGGTCCCACTGAAGCTTTCTTT. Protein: CASRVGTGGPTEAFF.

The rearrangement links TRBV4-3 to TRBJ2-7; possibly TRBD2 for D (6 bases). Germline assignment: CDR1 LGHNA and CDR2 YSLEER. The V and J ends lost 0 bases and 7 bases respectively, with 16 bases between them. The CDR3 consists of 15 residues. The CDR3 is CASSQDPSAGGEQYF. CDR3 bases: TGCGCCAGCAGCCAAGACCCGTCAGCCGGAGGGGAGCAGTACTTC.

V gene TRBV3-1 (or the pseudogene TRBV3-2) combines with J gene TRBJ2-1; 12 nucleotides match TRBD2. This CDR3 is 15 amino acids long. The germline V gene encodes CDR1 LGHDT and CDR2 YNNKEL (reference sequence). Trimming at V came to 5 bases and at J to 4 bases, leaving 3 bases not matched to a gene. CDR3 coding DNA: TGTGCCAGCAGCTTACTAGCGGGAGGATACAATGAGCAGTTCTTC. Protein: CASSLLAGGYNEQFF.

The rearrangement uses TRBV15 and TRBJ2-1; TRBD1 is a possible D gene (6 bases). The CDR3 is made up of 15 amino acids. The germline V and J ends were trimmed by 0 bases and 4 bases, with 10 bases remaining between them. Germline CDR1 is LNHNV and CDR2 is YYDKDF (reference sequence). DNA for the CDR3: TGTGCCACCAGCAGAGATCAGGGGTTTTACAATGAGCAGTTCTTC. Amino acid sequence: CATSRDQGFYNEQFF.

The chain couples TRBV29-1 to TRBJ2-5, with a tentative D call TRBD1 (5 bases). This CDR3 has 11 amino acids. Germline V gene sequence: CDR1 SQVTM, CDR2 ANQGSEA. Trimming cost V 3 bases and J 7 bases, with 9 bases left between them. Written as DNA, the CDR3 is TGCAGCGTTGACCCTACAGGGACCCAGTACTTC. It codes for CSVDPTGTQYF.

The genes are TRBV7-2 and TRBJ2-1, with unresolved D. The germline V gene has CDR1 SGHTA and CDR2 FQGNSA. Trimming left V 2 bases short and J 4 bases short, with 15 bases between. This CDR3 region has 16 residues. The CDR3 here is CASSLNPGSVYNEQFF. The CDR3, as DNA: TGTGCCAGCAGCTTAAACCCCGGGTCAGTATACAATGAGCAGTTCTTC.

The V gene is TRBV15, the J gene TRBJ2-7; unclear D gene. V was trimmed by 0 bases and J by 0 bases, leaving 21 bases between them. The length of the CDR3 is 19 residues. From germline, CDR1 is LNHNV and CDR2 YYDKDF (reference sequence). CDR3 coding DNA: TGTGCCACCAGCAGAGATATCGGTACAGTCCGCATGAGCTCCTACGAGCAGTACTTC. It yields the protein CATSRDIGTVRMSSYEQYF. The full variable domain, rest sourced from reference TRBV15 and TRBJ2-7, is DAMVIQNPRYQVTQFGKPVTLSCSQTLNHNVMYWYQQKSSQAPKLLFHYYDKDFNNEADTPDNFQSRRPNTSFCFLDIRSPGLGDTAMYLCATSRDIGTVRMSSYEQYFGPGTRLTVT.

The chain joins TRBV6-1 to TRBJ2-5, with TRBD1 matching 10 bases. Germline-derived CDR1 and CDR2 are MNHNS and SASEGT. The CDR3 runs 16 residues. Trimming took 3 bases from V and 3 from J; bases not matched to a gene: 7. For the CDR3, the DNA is TGTGCCAGCAGTGACCCCCGGGACAGGGGCAAAGAGACCCAGTACTTC. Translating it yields CASSDPRDRGKETQYF.

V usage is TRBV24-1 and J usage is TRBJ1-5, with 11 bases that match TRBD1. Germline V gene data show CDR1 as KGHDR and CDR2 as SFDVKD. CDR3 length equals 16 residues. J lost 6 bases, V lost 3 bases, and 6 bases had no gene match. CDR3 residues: CATSDEGQGAGQPQHF. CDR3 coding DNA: TGTGCCACCAGTGATGAAGGACAGGGGGCGGGTCAGCCCCAGCATTTT.

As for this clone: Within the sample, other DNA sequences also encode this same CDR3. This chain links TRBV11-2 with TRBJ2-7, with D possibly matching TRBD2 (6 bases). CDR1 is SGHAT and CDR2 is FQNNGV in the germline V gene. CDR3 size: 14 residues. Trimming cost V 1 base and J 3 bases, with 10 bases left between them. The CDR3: CASSLVGGGYEQYF. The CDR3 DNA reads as TGTGCCAGCAGCTTAGTGGGAGGTGGCTACGAGCAGTACTTC.

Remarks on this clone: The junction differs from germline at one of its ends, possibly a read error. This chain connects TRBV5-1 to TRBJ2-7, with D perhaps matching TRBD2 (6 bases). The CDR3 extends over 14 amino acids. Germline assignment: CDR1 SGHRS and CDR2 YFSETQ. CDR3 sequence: CASSLVRDSSRPNF. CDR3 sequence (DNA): TGCGCCAGCAGCTTGGTCCGGGACTCCTCTCGCCCAAACTTC. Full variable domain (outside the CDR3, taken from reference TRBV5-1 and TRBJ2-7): KAGVTQTPRYLIKTRGQQVTLSCSPISGHRSVSWYQQTPGQGLQFLFEYFSETQRNKGNFPGRFSGRQFSNSRSEMNVSTLELGDSALYLCASSLVRDSSRPNFGPGTRLTVT.

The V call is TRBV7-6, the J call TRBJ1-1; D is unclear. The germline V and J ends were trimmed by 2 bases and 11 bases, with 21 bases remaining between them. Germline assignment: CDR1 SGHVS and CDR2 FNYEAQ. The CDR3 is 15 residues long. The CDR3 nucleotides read TGTGCCAGCAGCTTATACTCGGGATTTTCTGATTCGGCTTTCTTT. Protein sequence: CASSLYSGFSDSAFF.

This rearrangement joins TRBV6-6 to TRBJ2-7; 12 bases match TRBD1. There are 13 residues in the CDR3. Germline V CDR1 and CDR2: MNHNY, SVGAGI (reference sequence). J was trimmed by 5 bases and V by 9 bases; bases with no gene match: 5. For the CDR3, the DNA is TGTGCCAGTGTGGGACAGGGGGCCCACGAGCAGTACTTC. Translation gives CASVGQGAHEQYF.

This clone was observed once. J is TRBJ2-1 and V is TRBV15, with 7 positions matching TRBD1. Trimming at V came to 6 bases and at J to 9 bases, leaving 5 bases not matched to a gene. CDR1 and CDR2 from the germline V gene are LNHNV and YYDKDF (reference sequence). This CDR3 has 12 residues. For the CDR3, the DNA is TGTGCCACCAGTTCGGACAGGCGTGAGCAGTTCTTC. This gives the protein CATSSDRREQFF.

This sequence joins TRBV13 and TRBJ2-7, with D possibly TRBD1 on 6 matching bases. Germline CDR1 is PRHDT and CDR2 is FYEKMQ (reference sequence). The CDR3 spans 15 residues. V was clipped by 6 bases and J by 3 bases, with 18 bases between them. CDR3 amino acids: CASSPTQGPVYEQYF. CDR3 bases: TGTGCCAGCAGTCCCACACAGGGTCCGGTCTACGAGCAGTACTTC.

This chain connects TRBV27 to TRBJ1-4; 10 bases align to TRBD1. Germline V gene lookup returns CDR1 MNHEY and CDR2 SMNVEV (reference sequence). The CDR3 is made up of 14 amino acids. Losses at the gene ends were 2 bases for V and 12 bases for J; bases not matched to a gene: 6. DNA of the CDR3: TGTGCCAGCAGTTTAACGACAGGGGGCGAGGAACTGTTTTTT. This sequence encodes CASSLTTGGEELFF.

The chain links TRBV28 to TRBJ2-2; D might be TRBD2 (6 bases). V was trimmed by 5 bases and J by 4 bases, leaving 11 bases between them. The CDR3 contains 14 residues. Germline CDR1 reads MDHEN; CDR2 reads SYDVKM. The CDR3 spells CASSGDSRTGELFF. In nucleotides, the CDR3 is TGTGCCAGCAGTGGGGACTCCCGCACCGGGGAGCTGTTTTTT.